One sample yielded the 24 T cell receptor beta chains listed below, sequenced in a study of tumor-infiltrating lymphocytes in primary liver carcinoma (TCRdb year 2017). Sequencer: Illumina HiSeq 2500. Using a constant-region primer and ProtoScript II reverse transcriptase, TCRbeta-specific cDNA was reverse-transcribed from 450 to 650 ng total RNA. TCRbeta libraries were built with three nested multiplex PCR rounds, a slightly modified ARM-PCR procedure. Multiplex TRBV1-TRBV30 forward primers and a Cbeta reverse primer were used in the first two PCR rounds, each of which was run for around 10 cycles. The public reads were reanalyzed by TCRdb: fastp trimming at Q25, MiXCR alignment, in-frame beta chains only. Rows are combined by CDR3 protein, so each entry shows the most common genes and DNA. The sample yields 310,000 or so distinct CDR3 sequences; around three fifths were counted once. The top ten constitute about 6% of the sample.

Blood RNA was extracted from unsorted whole blood with TRIzol reagent; germline DNA came from the DNeasy Blood & Tissue kit. The sample consisted of peripheral blood. The receptors derive from a man in his forties with primary liver carcinoma and hepatitis B virus infection.

This clonotype showed up just a few times. Sequence at one end of the junction differs from germline and may be a read error. This chain uses TRBV28 with TRBJ1-5; 8 nucleotides match TRBD1. The CDR3 has 15 residues. Germline CDR1 reads MDHEN; CDR2 reads SYDVKM. CDR3 DNA sequence: TGTGCCAGCAGCTTATCCGGGACAGGTTATCAGCCCCAGCATTTT. Protein: CASSLSGTGYQPQHF.

The J gene is TRBJ2-7, the V gene TRBV11-2; 9 nucleotides align to TRBD2. CDR1 is SGHAT, CDR2 FQNNGV, per germline. V dropped 5 bases and J dropped 11; count of bases not matched to a gene: 16. The CDR3 runs 15 residues. The CDR3 DNA follows: TGTGCCAGCAGCATGTTGGTAGCGGGAGTCTTCGGAGAGTACTTC. It specifies CASSMLVAGVFGEYF.

Note on this clonotype: One end of the junction does not line up with germline, which may come from a read error. The chain has TRBV11-2 and TRBJ2-6, with TRBD2 identical over 9 bases. This CDR3 region has 17 residues. Per germline, CDR1 SGHAT and CDR2 FQNNGV. CDR3 coding DNA: TGTGCCAGCACCCTACTAGCGGGCGGGCCTGGGGCTAACGTCCTGACTTTC. Protein: CASTLLAGGPGANVLTF.

The V and J genes are TRBV5-5 and TRBJ2-3; 7 nucleotides align to TRBD2. V trimming: 2 bases; J trimming: 2 bases; junction bases outside the gene matches: 8. Germline V CDR1 and CDR2: SGHKS, YYEKEE (reference sequence). The CDR3 runs 16 residues. The CDR3 spells CASSLGWGGITDTQYF. DNA for the CDR3: TGTGCCAGCAGCTTAGGGTGGGGGGGAATCACAGATACGCAGTATTTT.

The table lists this clonotype with many counts. The chain uses TRBV4-3 and TRBJ2-7; 12 bases line up with TRBD2. The ends lost 0 bases at V and 4 bases at J; junction bases unmatched: 22. CDR1 and CDR2 (germline): LGHNA, YSLEER. This CDR3 contains 22 residues. CDR3 bases: TGCGCCAGCAGCCAAGATACCTTTCGGGGGGCTGGGTCTAGCGGGAGGGCGTACGAGCAGTACTTC. It encodes CASSQDTFRGAGSSGRAYEQYF.

The rearrangement joins TRBV19 to TRBJ2-2; 7 bases are a match to TRBD1. This CDR3 spans 15 amino acids. V trimming: 3 bases; J trimming: 3 bases; junction bases outside the gene matches: 4. CDR1 and CDR2 (germline): LNHDA, SQIVND (reference sequence). DNA for the CDR3: TGTGCCAGTAGTATCGAGACAGGGTACACCGGGGAGCTGTTTTTT. As protein: CASSIETGYTGELFF.

In its sample, this clonotype was seen once. Since no conserved phenylalanine or tryptophan closes the CDR3, a read error is the likely cause. The CDR3 spells CASGGRGTYEQYS. CDR3 DNA sequence: TGCGCCAGCGGGGGACGGGGTACCTACGAGCAGTACTCC. This sequence joins TRBV7-9 and TRBJ2-7; 8 bases are shared with TRBD2. The CDR3 covers 13 residues. Germline V lookup: CDR1 SEHNR, CDR2 FQNEAQ (reference sequence).

This clonotype was seen repeatedly, ten times or more. V and J are TRBV5-5 and TRBJ2-3; TRBD2 agrees at 14 bases. The CDR3 length is 15 residues. V lost 6 bases and J lost 5; bases outside the gene matches: 5. The germline V gene encodes CDR1 SGHKS and CDR2 YYEKEE (reference sequence). The CDR3 bases are TGTGCCAGCACCCGGACTAGCGGGAGGCAAGATACGCAGTATTTT. This encodes CASTRTSGRQDTQYF.

Worth noting for this clonotype: At one end, the junction sequence differs from germline, possibly due to a read error. The chain has TRBV12-3 or TRBV12-4 and TRBJ2-2; 9 bases agree with TRBD2. The CDR3 totals 13 residues. The CDR3 sequence: CASGLAITGEMFF. In nucleotides, the CDR3 is TGTGCCAGCGGACTAGCGATCACCGGGGAGATGTTTTTT.

With regard to this clonotype: A single base separates this from a much larger clone, so it may be a read error. The gene calls are TRBV6-5 and TRBJ2-7; D might be TRBD1 or TRBD2, each matching 6 bases. This CDR3 has 12 residues. Germline V gene lookup returns CDR1 MNHEY and CDR2 SVGAGI. The CDR3 spells CAGRGLGHEQYF. The CDR3 coding sequence is TGTGCCGGCAGGGGACTGGGACACGAGCAGTACTTC.

This clonotype has a count of ten or more. The chain links TRBV4-3 to TRBJ1-5; no firm D call. The germline V and J ends were trimmed by 0 bases and 6 bases, with 6 bases remaining between them. Germline V gene data show CDR1 as LGHNA and CDR2 as YSLEER. The CDR3 totals 13 residues. In nucleotides, the CDR3 is TGCGCCAGCAGCCAAGATTTCGGTCAGCCCCAGCATTTT. It yields the protein CASSQDFGQPQHF.

For this clonotype: A much larger clone differs by one base, so this may be a read error. The J gene is TRBJ2-1, the V gene TRBV10-3, with 11 bases identical to TRBD1. CDR1 is ENHRY, CDR2 SYGVKD, per germline. The CDR3 covers 17 residues. The chain's CDR3 is CTISFSPGTGGSNEQFF. The CDR3 DNA follows: TGTACCATCAGCTTTAGCCCCGGGACAGGGGGTTCCAATGAGCAGTTCTTC.

To note about this clonotype: A clone one base away is much larger, so this may be a read error. The rearrangement joins TRBV6-2 or TRBV6-3 to TRBJ2-7; 10 nucleotides agree with TRBD2. The length of the CDR3 is 16 residues. CDR1 and CDR2 from the germline V gene are MNHEY and SVGEGT. CDR3 protein: CASIYPLAGDPYEQYF. The CDR3, as DNA: TGTGCCAGCATTTACCCGCTAGCGGGAGACCCCTACGAGCAGTACTTC.

This chain links TRBV23-1 with TRBJ2-7, with 9 nucleotides matching TRBD1. TRBV23-1 is reported as an ORF; its role is uncertain. The CDR3 extends over 15 amino acids. The V segment lost 0 bases and the J segment 6 bases; nucleotides outside the gene matches: 6. CDR3 sequence reads: CASSQSRTGVGEQYF. The CDR3 DNA follows: TGCGCCAGCAGTCAATCCCGGACAGGGGTAGGCGAGCAGTACTTC.

This clonotype was seen once. The V call is TRBV11-2, the J call TRBJ2-7, with TRBD2 matching 10 bases. Germline V gene sequence: CDR1 SGHAT, CDR2 FQNNGV. Losses at the gene ends were 10 bases for V and 7 bases for J; bases not matched to a gene: 19. This CDR3 region has 16 residues. CDR3 DNA sequence: TGTGCCATCGGGGAGGATCTCCTAGCGGGAGTGGAAGAGCAGTACTTC. This codes for CAIGEDLLAGVEEQYF.

This clonotype was observed once. The chain carries TRBV7-8 and TRBJ2-1, with 7 bases that match TRBD2. Germline V gene lookup returns CDR1 SGHVS and CDR2 FQNEAQ. This CDR3 is 16 amino acids long. The V gene end was trimmed by 5 bases and the J gene end by 5 bases; junction bases not matched to a gene: 12. In DNA, the CDR3 is TGTGCCAGCAGCCCCTACGTGGGGGGGACTAACAATGAGCAGTTCTTC. This gives the protein CASSPYVGGTNNEQFF.

This clonotype was seen only a few times. This sequence joins TRBV5-1 and TRBJ2-2; 9 bases map to TRBD2. Per the germline V gene, CDR1 is SGHRS and CDR2 is YFSETQ. V shed 4 bases and J 4 bases; nucleotides not matched to a gene: 5. CDR3 length: 15 amino acids. Here the CDR3 DNA reads TGCGCCAGCAGCGGAGCGGGAGGAAGCACCGGGGAGCTGTTTTTT. Protein sequence: CASSGAGGSTGELFF.

Points on this clonotype: The junction departs from the called germline gene at one end, perhaps through a read error. The V and J genes are TRBV7-9 and TRBJ1-1; no clear D. Per germline, CDR1 SEHNR and CDR2 FQNEAQ (reference sequence). The CDR3 contains 14 residues. The CDR3 DNA reads as TGTGTCAGCAGCCCCCTCGGGAGCAACACTGAAGCTTTCTTT. It encodes CVSSPLGSNTEAFF. Drawing the rest from reference TRBV7-9 and TRBJ1-1, the complete variable domain is DTGVSQNPRHKITKRGQNVTFRCDPISEHNRLYWYRQTLGQGPEFLTYFQNEAQLEKSRLLSDRFSAERPKGSFSTLEIQRTEQGDSAMYLCVSSPLGSNTEAFFGQGTRLTVV.

Worth noting for this clonotype: Being one base from a much bigger clone, this may be a read error. The chain carries TRBV4-1 and TRBJ2-3, with 9 positions matching TRBD2. Unmatched junction bases numbered 6, after V lost 4 bases and J lost 4 bases. The CDR3 is 15 amino acids. Germline assignment: CDR1 MGHRA and CDR2 YSYEKL. This CDR3 is CASSPISGSSDTQYF. CDR3 in DNA: TGCGCCAGCAGCCCTATTAGCGGGAGCTCAGATACGCAGTATTTT.

This clonotype has a count of ten or more. The chain recombines TRBV4-2 with TRBJ1-6; D is perhaps TRBD1 (6 bases). The V and J ends lost 5 bases and 10 bases respectively, with 15 bases between them. There are 14 residues in the CDR3. Germline CDR1 LGHNA, CDR2 YNFKEQ. The CDR3 DNA is TGTGCCAGCAGCGGGGGGCAGGGTGGATCACCCCTCCACTTT. Its protein product is CASSGGQGGSPLHF.

V usage is TRBV7-9 and J usage is TRBJ1-4; D not resolved. Germline CDR1 SEHNR, CDR2 FQNEAQ (reference sequence). CDR3 length: 13 amino acids. Trimming cost V 1 base and J 7 bases, with 7 bases left between them. The CDR3 sequence: CASSLGGGEKLFF. CDR3 bases: TGTGCCAGCAGCTTAGGTGGTGGTGAAAAACTGTTTTTT.

This clonotype occurred a few times. This chain joins TRBV5-5 and TRBJ1-4, with D perhaps TRBD1 (6 bases). The CDR3 is 16 residues long. Per germline, CDR1 SGHKS and CDR2 YYEKEE (reference sequence). Trimming cost V 6 bases and J 8 bases, with 23 bases left between them. In DNA form, the CDR3 reads TGTGCCAGCACCAGCTTGGTAACAGGGAAAATGGAAAAACTGTTTTTT. Translating gives CASTSLVTGKMEKLFF.

This chain uses TRBV10-2 with TRBJ2-1; a possible D gene is TRBD2 (6 bases). CDR3 length equals 15 residues. Looked up from germline, CDR1 is WSHSY and CDR2 is SAAADI. The ends were cut back, 4 bases at V and 8 bases at J, with 18 bases in the middle. The CDR3 DNA reads as TGCGCCAGCAGTGTCCAGCGGGTGGGTCCGGATGAGCAGTTCTTC. Protein sequence: CASSVQRVGPDEQFF.

This clonotype was counted between two and nine times. This chain connects TRBV6-2 or TRBV6-3 to TRBJ1-2; D unclear. V was shortened by 3 bases and J by 1 base, with 15 bases between the two germline ends. The CDR3 consists of 16 residues. CDR1 and CDR2 (germline): MNHEY, SVGEGT. The CDR3 is CASSYSPGDINYGYTF. The CDR3, as DNA: TGTGCCAGCAGTTATAGTCCGGGTGACATTAACTATGGCTACACCTTC.